The 27 T cell receptor beta chains reported below all come from one sample, sequenced in a study of blood T cell repertoires in COVID-19. Sequencing used immunoSEQ multiplex PCR; TCRdb keeps in-frame clones, though not all of them. The data contain some 73,000 clones, more than 70% of them singletons. Sequencing input: peripheral blood. These receptors all come from a woman aged 80 or over with active or convalescent COVID-19.

The chain couples TRBV2 to TRBJ1-5; D is uncertain. Deletions cut 3 bases from V and 4 bases from J, with 4 bases between. Germline V gene lookup returns CDR1 SNHLY and CDR2 FYNNEI. There are 12 residues in the CDR3. CDR3: CASSDSNQPQHF. The CDR3 bases are TGTGCCAGCAGTGACAGTAATCAGCCCCAGCATTTT. The full variable domain, with the rest looked up from reference TRBV2 and TRBJ1-5, is EPEVTQTPSHQVTQMGQEVILRCVPISNHLYFYWYRQILGQKVEFLVSFYNNEISEKSEIFDDQFSVERPDGSNFTLKIRSTKLEDSAMYFCASSDSNQPQHFGDGTRLSIL.

V and J are TRBV4-1 and TRBJ2-3; 12 bases fit TRBD2. Germline-derived CDR1 and CDR2 are MGHRA and YSYEKL. The trim removed 3 bases at V and 15 bases at J, leaving 10 bases unmatched. The CDR3 spans 14 residues. CDR3: CASSHLAGGPLEYF. The CDR3 nucleotides are TGCGCCAGCAGCCATCTAGCGGGGGGGCCCCTGGAATATTTT.

V and J are TRBV6-5 and TRBJ1-2, with 8 bases lining up with TRBD1. The CDR3 consists of 12 residues. Germline loops: CDR1 MNHEY, CDR2 SVGAGI. V lost 9 bases, J lost 7 bases, and 7 bases stayed unmatched. Here the CDR3 DNA reads TGTGCCAGATCCGACAGGGGACTTGGCTACACCTTC. Protein product: CARSDRGLGYTF.

This sequence joins TRBV6-2 or TRBV6-3 and TRBJ1-2, with D uncertain. Trimming stripped 1 base from V and 7 bases from J, with 7 bases between. CDR3 length: 12 residues. Germline CDR1 MNHEY, CDR2 SVGEGT. The CDR3 spells CASSYYVGGYTF. The DNA for the CDR3 is TGTGCCAGCAGTTACTACGTCGGTGGCTACACCTTC.

This clone has just a few counts. V and J are TRBV18 and TRBJ1-4; the D gene is possibly TRBD1 (6 bases). The CDR3 runs to 16 residues. Germline V gives CDR1 KGHSH, CDR2 LQKENI. The V and J ends lost 2 bases and 3 bases respectively, with 13 bases between them. CDR3 sequence: CASSPNQGSANEKLFF. The CDR3, as DNA: TGTGCCAGCTCACCAAACCAGGGGTCGGCTAATGAAAAACTGTTTTTT.

This clone showed up just a few times. The rearrangement links TRBV10-1 to TRBJ2-2, with D unclear. The V gene lost 5 bases and the J gene lost 4 bases, with 8 bases spanning the gap. CDR1 is WNHNN, CDR2 SYGVQD, per germline (reference sequence). The CDR3 contains 13 residues. As DNA, the CDR3 is TGCGCCAGCAGTCCACGGAGCACCGGGGAGCTGTTTTTT. Protein product: CASSPRSTGELFF.

The chain links TRBV6-2 or TRBV6-3 to TRBJ2-7; D might be TRBD1 (6 bases). CDR1 is MNHEY, CDR2 SVGEGT, per germline. Trimming left V 4 bases short and J 7 bases short, with 8 bases between. CDR3 size: 11 residues. DNA for the CDR3: TGTGCCAGCAGTTGGCAGGGGGAGCAGTACTTC. This sequence encodes CASSWQGEQYF.

CDR3 DNA sequence: TGTGCCAGCAGTTTAGCGGGGGCCAACACCGGGGAGCTGTTTTTT. As protein: CASSLAGANTGELFF. The V gene is TRBV7-3, the J gene TRBJ2-2; 9 nucleotides agree with TRBD2. Germline lookup yields CDR1 SGHTA and CDR2 FQGTGA. The ends lost 6 bases at V and 2 bases at J; junction bases unmatched: 4. The CDR3 sequence is 15 residues long.

The chain is built from TRBV9 and TRBJ1-5, with a weak D call TRBD1 (5 bases). This CDR3 contains 14 residues. Trimming shortened V by 4 bases and J by 1 base, and 9 bases separated the two germline ends. Germline CDR1 and CDR2: SGDLS and YYNGEE. CDR3 sequence: CASSRQGSNQPQHF. The CDR3 DNA is TGTGCCAGCAGCCGTCAGGGAAGCAATCAGCCCCAGCATTTT.

The chain is built from TRBV11-2 and TRBJ2-5; D not resolved. V dropped 3 bases and J dropped 5 bases, with 10 bases sitting between them. CDR3 size: 13 residues. Germline-derived CDR1 and CDR2 are SGHAT and FQNNGV. Here the CDR3 DNA reads TGTGCCAGCAGCTTTTATTTGGAGGAGACCCAGTACTTC. Protein: CASSFYLEETQYF.

The CDR3 nucleotides read TGTGCCAGCAGCTCCTCAGGGACAGGGGCCTATGGCTACACCTTC. This encodes CASSSSGTGAYGYTF. The chain uses TRBV7-3 and TRBJ1-2, with 10 positions matching TRBD1. This CDR3 spans 15 amino acids. Germline V gene data show CDR1 as SGHTA and CDR2 as FQGTGA. After removal of 4 bases from V and 4 bases from J, the junction contained 6 bases not matched to a gene. Filled out from reference TRBV7-3 and TRBJ1-2, the complete variable domain reads GAGVSQTPSNKVTEKGKYVELRCDPISGHTALYWYRQSLGQGPEFLIYFQGTGAADDSGLPNDRFFAVRPEGSVSTLKIQRTERGDSAVYLCASSSSGTGAYGYTFGSGTRLTVV.

The genes are TRBV6-5 and TRBJ1-2, with 8 bases matching TRBD1. Germline V gene data show CDR1 as MNHEY and CDR2 as SVGAGI. J gave up 8 bases and V 6 bases, and 11 bases lay outside the gene matches. The CDR3 totals 14 residues. The CDR3 here is CASSTTGQGEGYTF. In DNA, the CDR3 is TGTGCCAGCAGCACCACTGGACAGGGAGAAGGCTACACCTTC.

This sequence joins TRBV9 and TRBJ1-3; no reliable D call. The germline V gene encodes CDR1 SGDLS and CDR2 YYNGEE. Deletions cut 3 bases from V and 0 bases from J, with 7 bases between. The CDR3 length is 14 residues. This chain's CDR3 is CASSATGSGNTIYF. CDR3 bases: TGTGCCAGCAGCGCTACCGGCTCTGGAAACACCATATATTTT.

The chain uses TRBV28 and TRBJ2-2; 8 bases match TRBD1. This CDR3 spans 17 amino acids. The trim removed 2 bases at V and 4 bases at J, leaving 9 bases unmatched. The V gene's germline CDR1 is MDHEN and CDR2 SYDVKM. CDR3 protein: CASSLHRTGLGTGELFF. CDR3 in DNA: TGTGCCAGCAGTTTACACCGGACAGGGTTAGGCACCGGGGAGCTGTTTTTT.

The sample holds one count of this clone. The rearrangement links TRBV6-6 to TRBJ2-7, with TRBD1 identical over 9 bases. CDR3 length: 14 residues. After removal of 7 bases from V and 5 bases from J, the junction contained 9 bases not matched to a gene. The germline gives CDR1 MNHNY, CDR2 SVGAGI (reference sequence). The CDR3 region is CASNSGTGSDEQYF. In nucleotides, the CDR3 is TGTGCCAGCAATTCCGGGACAGGGTCGGACGAGCAGTACTTC.

This chain joins TRBV6-5 and TRBJ2-3; TRBD2 is a possible D gene (5 bases). Trimming stripped 7 bases from V and 1 base from J, with 9 bases between. This CDR3 region has 13 residues. Germline-derived CDR1 and CDR2 are MNHEY and SVGAGI. The CDR3 spells CASTPGGTDTQYF. The CDR3 nucleotides read TGTGCCAGCACCCCCGGGGGCACAGATACGCAGTATTTT.

This chain uses TRBV11-3 with TRBJ1-1, with 8 bases that match TRBD1. Germline V CDR1 and CDR2: SGHNT, YENEEA. V trimming: 6 bases; J trimming: 2 bases; junction bases outside the gene matches: 14. The CDR3 runs to 17 residues. The DNA for the CDR3 is TGTGCCAGCAGAAACGGGACAGGTACTGAAAATAACACTGAAGCTTTCTTT. This encodes CASRNGTGTENNTEAFF.

This clone was picked up one time. This chain connects TRBV19 to TRBJ2-3, with 10 bases fitting TRBD2. V was pared by 1 base and J by 4 bases, with 5 bases of the junction left unmatched. Germline V gene sequence: CDR1 LNHDA, CDR2 SQIVND (reference sequence). The CDR3 runs 16 residues. DNA of the CDR3: TGTGCCAGTAGTATAGTGGCTAGCGGGGGCCCAGATACGCAGTATTTT. Encoded protein: CASSIVASGGPDTQYF.

The rearrangement links TRBV6-5 to TRBJ2-7, with D uncertain. The CDR3 covers 15 residues. V was cut by 0 bases and J by 3 bases, with 12 bases left in between. Germline V CDR1 and CDR2: MNHEY, SVGAGI. The CDR3 region has the DNA TGTGCCAGCAGTTACTCGCATCCTTCTAACTACGAGCAGTACTTC. Its translation: CASSYSHPSNYEQYF.

The chain has TRBV28 and TRBJ2-1, with D hard to call. This CDR3 spans 11 amino acids. V was trimmed by 3 bases and J by 10 bases, leaving 7 bases between them. Germline CDR1 MDHEN, CDR2 SYDVKM. CDR3 residues: CASSFEEEQFF. The CDR3 region has the DNA TGTGCCAGCAGTTTTGAGGAAGAGCAGTTCTTC.

The chain carries TRBV19 and TRBJ2-5; no firm D call. This CDR3 contains 14 residues. Trimming took 1 base from V and 2 from J, leaving 8 bases between them. Per the germline V gene, CDR1 is LNHDA and CDR2 is SQIVND (reference sequence). For the CDR3, the DNA is TGTGCCAGTAGTATAGTGGCGGATCAAGAGACCCAGTACTTC. Its protein product is CASSIVADQETQYF.

The chain carries TRBV11-2 and TRBJ2-1; weak D call: TRBD2 (6 bases). With 5 bases removed from V and 0 bases from J, the gap between germline ends came to 14 bases. The V gene's germline CDR1 is SGHAT and CDR2 FQNNGV. The CDR3 covers 16 residues. CDR3 protein: CASSGELASSYNEQFF. CDR3 DNA sequence: TGTGCCAGCAGCGGGGAACTAGCCAGCTCCTACAATGAGCAGTTCTTC.

This chain uses TRBV7-2 with TRBJ2-3; unclear D gene. The V and J ends lost 3 bases and 5 bases respectively, with 6 bases between them. The CDR3 extends over 12 amino acids. Germline V gene sequence: CDR1 SGHTA, CDR2 FQGNSA. The CDR3 loop reads CASSFSRDTQYF. CDR3 in DNA: TGTGCCAGCAGCTTTAGTAGAGATACGCAGTATTTT.

The CDR3 here is CASWPGTGGPYGYTF. CDR3 in DNA: TGTGCCAGTTGGCCGGGGACAGGGGGACCGTATGGCTACACCTTC. This chain links TRBV19 with TRBJ1-2, with TRBD1 matching over 11 bases. The germline CDR1 and CDR2 sequences are LNHDA and SQIVND (reference sequence). There are 15 residues in the CDR3. V lost 8 bases and J lost 5; bases outside the gene matches: 10. Filled out from reference TRBV19 and TRBJ1-2, the complete variable domain reads DGGITQSPKYLFRKEGQNVTLSCEQNLNHDAMYWYRQDPGQGLRLIYYSQIVNDFQKGDIAEGYSVSREKKESFPLTVTSAQKNPTAFYLCASWPGTGGPYGYTFGSGTRLTVV.

This chain's CDR3 is CASSFPGPGDNEQFF. DNA of the CDR3: TGCGCCAGCAGCTTTCCGGGACCGGGGGACAATGAGCAGTTCTTC. The chain combines TRBV5-1 with TRBJ2-1; perhaps TRBD2 as D (6 bases). Trimming removed 2 bases from V and 5 bases from J, with 14 bases in between. Germline CDR1 is SGHRS and CDR2 is YFSETQ. This CDR3 region has 15 residues. Variable domain in full (rest from reference TRBV5-1 and TRBJ2-1): KAGVTQTPRYLIKTRGQQVTLSCSPISGHRSVSWYQQTPGQGLQFLFEYFSETQRNKGNFPGRFSGRQFSNSRSEMNVSTLELGDSALYLCASSFPGPGDNEQFFGPGTRLTVL.

The chain uses TRBV7-9 and TRBJ2-3; 11 bases are a match to TRBD2. CDR1 is SEHNR and CDR2 is FQNEAQ in the germline V gene (reference sequence). The CDR3 spans 15 residues. The J segment lost 3 bases and the V segment lost 4 bases, leaving 3 bases of the junction unmatched. In DNA form, the CDR3 reads TGTGCCAGCAGCTCGGGACTAGCGGATACAGATACGCAGTATTTT. Amino acid sequence: CASSSGLADTDTQYF.

The rearrangement uses TRBV3-1 (or the pseudogene TRBV3-2) and TRBJ2-5; tentatively, D is TRBD2 (5 bases). The CDR3 runs to 12 residues. Trimming stripped 1 base from V and 5 bases from J, with 5 bases between. From germline, CDR1 is LGHDT and CDR2 YNNKEL (reference sequence). Here the CDR3 DNA reads TGTGCCAGCAGCCAAGGCGGGGAGACCCAGTACTTC. Translated, it gives CASSQGGETQYF.